Each of the 3 T cell receptor beta chains below was sequenced from the same sample in a study of CD8+CD57+ T cells in acquired aplastic anemia. Researchers used genomic DNA as the template to profile TCR beta VDJ and CDR3. TCRdb analysed the reads with MiXCR anew, one entry per CDR3 protein. This table holds 150,000 to 200,000 distinct CDR3 sequences, less than 65% found once. Sequencing was done on a sample of sorted CD4+, CD8+, or CD8+CD57+ T cells (not recorded which) from PBMCs. The source of these receptors is a human donor with severe aplastic anemia or a healthy control (not recorded which).

This clonotype has a handful of counts. The chain employs TRBV10-3 and TRBJ2-1, with D possibly being TRBD1 or TRBD2 (5 bases each). Germline V gives CDR1 ENHRY, CDR2 SYGVKD. This CDR3 spans 14 amino acids. Trimming stripped 6 bases from V and 7 bases from J, with 16 bases between. As DNA, the CDR3 is TGTGCCATCAGGACCGGGACCGCTTGGAATGAGCAGTTCTTC. Translation: CAIRTGTAWNEQFF.

The rearrangement joins TRBV6-6 to TRBJ2-1; a weak D match, TRBD2 (5 bases). The V and J ends lost 5 bases and 3 bases respectively, with 11 bases between them. The CDR3 totals 14 residues. From germline, CDR1 is MNHNY and CDR2 SVGAGI (reference sequence). Here the CDR3 DNA reads TGTGCCAGCAGTGATACCGGGGTCTACAATGAGCAGTTCTTC. Amino acid sequence: CASSDTGVYNEQFF.

The chain joins TRBV29-1 to TRBJ1-6, with TRBD1 matching 9 bases. Germline CDR1 and CDR2: SQVTM and ANQGSEA. The CDR3 runs 15 residues. Here the CDR3 DNA reads TGCAGTGGGGTATCCGGGACAGGGCGTAATTCACCCCTCCACTTT. The encoded protein is CSGVSGTGRNSPLHF.